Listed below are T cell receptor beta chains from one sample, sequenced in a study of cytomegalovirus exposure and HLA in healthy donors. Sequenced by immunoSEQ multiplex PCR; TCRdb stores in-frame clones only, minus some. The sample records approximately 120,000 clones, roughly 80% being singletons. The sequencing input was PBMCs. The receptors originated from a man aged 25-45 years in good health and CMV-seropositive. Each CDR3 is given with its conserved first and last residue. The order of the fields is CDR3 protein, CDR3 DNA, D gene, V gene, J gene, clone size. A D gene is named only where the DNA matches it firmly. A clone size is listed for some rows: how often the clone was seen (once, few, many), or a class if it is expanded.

CDR3 protein: CASSYGTGLAKNIQYF
CDR3 DNA: TGTGCCAGCAGTTACGGGACAGGACTAGCCAAAAACATTCAGTACTTC
D gene: TRBD1
V gene: TRBV6-6
J gene: TRBJ2-4
clone size: NA

CDR3 protein: CASSHVAFSYEQYF
CDR3 DNA: TGTGCCAGCAGCCACGTGGCCTTTTCCTACGAGCAGTACTTC
D gene: NA
V gene: TRBV14
J gene: TRBJ2-7
clone size: few

CDR3 protein: CASSLLTDGAQYF
CDR3 DNA: TGCGCCAGCAGCTTGTTGACGGACGGGGCCCAGTACTTC
D gene: NA
V gene: TRBV5-1
J gene: TRBJ2-5
clone size: NA

CDR3 protein: CASQGRLASRGEQFF
CDR3 DNA: TGCGCCAGTCAAGGACGGCTTGCTAGTAGGGGTGAGCAGTTCTTC
D gene: NA
V gene: TRBV10-2
J gene: TRBJ2-1
clone size: NA

CDR3 protein: CSVVASGWSSYNEQFF
CDR3 DNA: TGCAGCGTTGTTGCTAGCGGCTGGAGCTCCTACAATGAGCAGTTCTTC
D gene: TRBD2
V gene: TRBV29-1
J gene: TRBJ2-1
clone size: NA

CDR3 protein: CASSLDPGQVYGYTF
CDR3 DNA: TGCGCCAGCAGCTTGGACCCGGGACAGGTCTATGGCTACACCTTC
D gene: TRBD1
V gene: TRBV5-1
J gene: TRBJ1-2
clone size: NA

CDR3 protein: CASSSRGQETQYF
CDR3 DNA: TGCGCCAGCAGCTCAAGGGGGCAAGAGACCCAGTACTTC
D gene: NA
V gene: TRBV5-1
J gene: TRBJ2-5
clone size: NA

CDR3 protein: CATSRDPGYEQYF
CDR3 DNA: TGTGCCACCAGCAGAGATCCGGGTTACGAGCAGTACTTC
D gene: NA
V gene: TRBV15
J gene: TRBJ2-7
clone size: NA

CDR3 protein: CATSRRPAAAINEKLFF
CDR3 DNA: TGTGCCACCAGCAGACGCCCCGCGGCAGCCATAAATGAAAAACTGTTTTTT
D gene: NA
V gene: TRBV15
J gene: TRBJ1-4
clone size: NA

CDR3 protein: CASSLSPGGTEAFF
CDR3 DNA: TGCGCCAGCAGCCTAAGCCCAGGGGGCACTGAAGCTTTCTTT
D gene: TRBD1
V gene: TRBV5-1
J gene: TRBJ1-1
clone size: once

CDR3 protein: CASGLVYTGEETQYF
CDR3 DNA: TGTGCTAGTGGTTTGGTTTATACAGGGGAAGAGACCCAGTACTTC
D gene: TRBD1
V gene: TRBV12-5
J gene: TRBJ2-5
clone size: NA

CDR3 protein: CASRQGLANEQFF
CDR3 DNA: TGTGCCAGCAGACAGGGACTAGCGAATGAGCAGTTCTTC
D gene: TRBD2
V gene: TRBV7-2
J gene: TRBJ2-1
clone size: NA

CDR3 protein: CASSTEGWAGSYEQYF
CDR3 DNA: TGTGCCAGCAGCACAGAAGGGTGGGCGGGCTCCTACGAGCAGTACTTC
D gene: NA
V gene: TRBV7-2
J gene: TRBJ2-7
clone size: NA

CDR3 protein: CASSYRDSDNEQFF
CDR3 DNA: TGTGCCAGCAGTTACCGGGACTCAGACAATGAGCAGTTCTTC
D gene: NA
V gene: TRBV6-6
J gene: TRBJ2-1
clone size: NA

CDR3 protein: CASSNRQGLPEAFF
CDR3 DNA: TGCGCCAGCAGCAACCGACAGGGACTTCCTGAAGCTTTCTTT
D gene: TRBD1
V gene: TRBV5-1
J gene: TRBJ1-1
clone size: NA

CDR3 protein: CASSPRPGLSGNTIYF
CDR3 DNA: TGTGCCAGCAGCCCGCGACCGGGACTCTCTGGAAACACCATATATTTT
D gene: NA
V gene: TRBV9
J gene: TRBJ1-3
clone size: NA

CDR3 protein: CASSPPPSYNEQFF
CDR3 DNA: TGTGCCAGCAGCCCACCCCCCAGCTACAATGAGCAGTTCTTC
D gene: NA
V gene: TRBV7-2
J gene: TRBJ2-1
clone size: NA

CDR3 protein: CASSRPGGQATNEKLFF
CDR3 DNA: TGCGCCAGCAGCCGCCCTGGTGGACAAGCAACTAATGAAAAACTGTTTTTT
D gene: NA
V gene: TRBV4-1
J gene: TRBJ1-4
clone size: few

CDR3 protein: CASSSLAGGPDEQFF
CDR3 DNA: TGTGCCAGCAGTTCCCTAGCGGGAGGGCCAGATGAGCAGTTCTTC
D gene: TRBD2
V gene: TRBV5-4
J gene: TRBJ2-1
clone size: NA

CDR3 protein: CASSLRRWADTEAFF
CDR3 DNA: TGTGCCAGCAGCTTACGGAGGTGGGCGGACACTGAAGCTTTCTTT
D gene: NA
V gene: TRBV7-8
J gene: TRBJ1-1
clone size: NA

CDR3 protein: CSVPGSPSDTQYF
CDR3 DNA: TGCAGCGTCCCGGGCTCCCCTAGCGATACGCAGTATTTT
D gene: NA
V gene: TRBV29-1
J gene: TRBJ2-3
clone size: few

CDR3 protein: CATSRVGQGVYEQYF
CDR3 DNA: TGTGCCACCAGCAGAGTGGGGCAGGGTGTCTACGAGCAGTACTTC
D gene: NA
V gene: TRBV15
J gene: TRBJ2-7
clone size: NA

CDR3 protein: CASSVVAGGPGNIQYF
CDR3 DNA: TGTGCCAGCAGCGTAGTAGCGGGAGGGCCCGGGAACATTCAGTACTTC
D gene: TRBD2
V gene: TRBV9
J gene: TRBJ2-4
clone size: NA

CDR3 protein: CASSVGRAPSYEQYF
CDR3 DNA: TGTGCCAGCAGCGTTGGGAGGGCCCCCTCCTACGAGCAGTACTTC
D gene: TRBD2
V gene: TRBV9
J gene: TRBJ2-7
clone size: NA

CDR3 protein: CASSLTDRDGYTF
CDR3 DNA: TGTGCCAGCAGCTTGACTGACAGAGATGGCTACACCTTC
D gene: NA
V gene: TRBV5-5
J gene: TRBJ1-2
clone size: NA

CDR3 protein: CASSLRRGLAHSGEQFF
CDR3 DNA: TGTGCCAGCAGCCTGCGCCGGGGACTAGCTCACAGCGGGGAGCAGTTCTTC
D gene: TRBD2
V gene: TRBV11-2
J gene: TRBJ2-1
clone size: NA

CDR3 protein: CASSTHLGLADDYEQYF
CDR3 DNA: TGTGCCAGTAGTACCCACTTAGGACTAGCGGACGACTACGAGCAGTACTTC
D gene: TRBD2
V gene: TRBV19
J gene: TRBJ2-7
clone size: NA